This T cell receptor (beta chain) was retrieved from a study of blood T cell repertoires in COVID-19. Study at large: Acute-phase and convalescent COVID-19 samples originated in the United States, Italy and Spain.

Per the original data handling: The authors estimated nucleated cell counts from reference gene primer amplification. Profiled with immunoSEQ multiplex PCR; TCRdb holds only in-frame clones, not every one. That table gives V, J and clone size, and the DNA gave D and trimming. Altogether some 500,000 clones are present, roughly 90% being singletons, with the ten largest covering approximately 2%. Researchers sorted participants into cohorts using their self-reported clinical history. Recovery meant two consecutive negative NP/OP PCR tests, professional clearance, or resolved symptoms. The CDR3 is made up of 13 amino acids. Trimming pared 0 bases from V and 4 bases from J, leaving 6 bases between.

The TCR sequence derives from a woman between 35 and 50 years old who had recovered from COVID-19. J is TRBJ2-5 and V is TRBV12-3 or TRBV12-4; D unresolved. Sequencing was performed on PBMCs or T cells enriched from blood (not recorded which). For the CDR3, the DNA is TGTGCCAGCAGTTTAGCTAGAAGAGAGACCCAGTACTTC. Protein: CASSLARRETQYF.